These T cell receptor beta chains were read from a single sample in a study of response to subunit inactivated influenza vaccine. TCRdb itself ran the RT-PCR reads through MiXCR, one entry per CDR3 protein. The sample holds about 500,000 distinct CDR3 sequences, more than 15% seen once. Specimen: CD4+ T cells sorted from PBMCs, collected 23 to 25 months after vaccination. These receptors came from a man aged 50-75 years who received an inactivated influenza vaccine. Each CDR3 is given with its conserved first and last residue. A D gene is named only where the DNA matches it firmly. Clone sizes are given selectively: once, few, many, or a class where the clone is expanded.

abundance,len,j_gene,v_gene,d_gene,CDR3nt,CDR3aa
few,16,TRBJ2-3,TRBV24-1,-,TGTGCCACCAGTGATTTAGGGCGGGGCGGCACAGATACGCAGTATTTT,CATSDLGRGGTDTQYF
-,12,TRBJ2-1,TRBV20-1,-,TGCAGTGCTAACGTACAGGCAAATGAGCAGTTCTTC,CSANVQANEQFF
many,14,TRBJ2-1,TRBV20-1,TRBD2,TGCAGTGCTTCGATAGCGGGGGGGAGTAATGAGCAGTTCTTC,CSASIAGGSNEQFF
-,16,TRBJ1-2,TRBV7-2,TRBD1,TGTGCCAGCAGCTTAGTTTCCTCCGGGACAGGGGATGGCTACACCTTC,CASSLVSSGTGDGYTF
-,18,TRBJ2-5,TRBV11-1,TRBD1,TGTGCCAGCAGTTTTTCCCACGGGACAGGGGCGAGTTTGGAGACCCAGTACTTC,CASSFSHGTGASLETQYF
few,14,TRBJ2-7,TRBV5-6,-,TGTGCCAGCAGCTACCCCGCAGGGTTCCACGAGCAGTACTTC,CASSYPAGFHEQYF
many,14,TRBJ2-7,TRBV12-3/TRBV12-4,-,TGTGCCAGCAGCCTCGGACGGGCAAGGTACGAGCAGTACTTC,CASSLGRARYEQYF
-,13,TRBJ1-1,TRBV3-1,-,TGTGCCAGCACTACCCAATGGAACACTGAAGCTTTCTTT,CASTTQWNTEAFF
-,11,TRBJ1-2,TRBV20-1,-,TGCAGTGCTACCTACCTCTTGGGCTACACCTTC,CSATYLLGYTF
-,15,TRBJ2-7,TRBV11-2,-,TGTGCCAGCAGCTTAGCGCAGGGGAGGGCCTACGAGCAGTACTTC,CASSLAQGRAYEQYF
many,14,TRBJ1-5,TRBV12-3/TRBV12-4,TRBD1,TGTGCCAGCAGTTTGTCAGGGGGAGGTCAGCCCCAGCATTTT,CASSLSGGGQPQHF
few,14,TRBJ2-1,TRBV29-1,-,TGCAGCGTTGTCCGGGGGGCTGGTGGCAATGAGCAGTTCTTC,CSVVRGAGGNEQFF
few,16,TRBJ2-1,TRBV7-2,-,TGTGCCAGCAGCTTAAACGCTGCGACTACCTACAATGAGCAGTTCTTC,CASSLNAATTYNEQFF
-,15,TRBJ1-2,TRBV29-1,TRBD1,TGCAGCGTGATGAGCAAGGGGGCTCTAGACGATGGCTACACCTTC,CSVMSKGALDDGYTF
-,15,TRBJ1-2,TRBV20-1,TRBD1,TGCAGTGCTAAGGGTTCGGTCAGGGGGTCCTATGGCTACACCTTC,CSAKGSVRGSYGYTF
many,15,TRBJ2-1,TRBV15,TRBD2,TGTGCCACCAGCCCTACTAGCGGGAGTGGCAATGAGCAGTTCTTC,CATSPTSGSGNEQFF
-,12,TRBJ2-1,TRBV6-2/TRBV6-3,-,TGTGCCAGCGGGTTCTCCTACAATGAGCAGTTCTTC,CASGFSYNEQFF
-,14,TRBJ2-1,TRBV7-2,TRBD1,TGTGCCAGCAGCCCCGGGACAGGATTCAATGAGCAGTTCTTC,CASSPGTGFNEQFF
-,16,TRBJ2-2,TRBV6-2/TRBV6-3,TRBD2,TGTGCCAGCCGACGGACTAGCGGGAGGAGGACCGGGGAGCTGTTTTTT,CASRRTSGRRTGELFF
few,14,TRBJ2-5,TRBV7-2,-,TGTGCCAGCAGCTTAGACGGGGCGCAAGAGACCCAGTACTTC,CASSLDGAQETQYF
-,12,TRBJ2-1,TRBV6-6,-,TGTGCCAGCAGGGCAGCATACAATGAGCAGTTCTTC,CASRAAYNEQFF
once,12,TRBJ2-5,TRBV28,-,TGTGCCAGCAGGGGTCGTACAGAGACCCAGCACTTC,CASRGRTETQHF
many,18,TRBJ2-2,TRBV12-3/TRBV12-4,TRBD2,TGTGCCAGCAGTTCCGGGACTAGCGGAACAGGAGGGGCCGGGGAGCTGTTTTTT,CASSSGTSGTGGAGELFF
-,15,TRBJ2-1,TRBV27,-,TGTGCCAGCAGTCCGGAGGTTTATACCTACAATGAGCAGTTCTTC,CASSPEVYTYNEQFF
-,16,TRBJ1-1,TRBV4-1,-,TGCGCCAGCAGCCAAGGGGATACGGGGTACAGTGCTGAAGCTTTCTTT,CASSQGDTGYSAEAFF
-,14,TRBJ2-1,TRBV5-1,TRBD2,TGCGCCAGCACCAGCGGGAGGTCCTACAATGAGCAGTTCTTC,CASTSGRSYNEQFF
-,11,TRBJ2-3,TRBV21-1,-,TGTGCCAGCAGCAATTCGGGACCCCAGTATTTT,CASSNSGPQYF
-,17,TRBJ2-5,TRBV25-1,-,TGTGCCAGCAGTGAACCCCGTGGTCCCGGACCTCAAGAGACCCAGTACTTC,CASSEPRGPGPQETQYF
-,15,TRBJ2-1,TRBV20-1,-,TGCAGTGCTAGTCAAACTAGCCGAAGAGACAATGAGCAGTTCTTC,CSASQTSRRDNEQFF
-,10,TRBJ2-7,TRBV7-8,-,TGTGAACTTGGTTACTACGAGCAGTACTTC,CELGYYEQYF
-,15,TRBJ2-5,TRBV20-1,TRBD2,TGCAGTGCTAGACGCCCAGCGGGAGGCCTTGAGACCCAGTACTTC,CSARRPAGGLETQYF
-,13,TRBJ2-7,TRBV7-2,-,TGTGCCAGCAGCTTACAGGGCCCCAACGAGCAGTACTTC,CASSLQGPNEQYF
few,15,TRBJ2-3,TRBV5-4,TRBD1,TGTGCCAGCAGCTCGCTGGGACAGGGACCAGATACGCAGTATTTT,CASSSLGQGPDTQYF
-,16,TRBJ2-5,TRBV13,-,TGTGCCAGCAGCTCAGGTCCGTTGAGAATCCAAGAGACCCAGTACTTC,CASSSGPLRIQETQYF
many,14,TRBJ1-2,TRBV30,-,TGTGCCTGGGCACGAGACAGATACTCCTATGGCTACACCTTC,CAWARDRYSYGYTF
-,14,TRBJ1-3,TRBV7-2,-,TGTGCCAGCAGCTTGGGACGGTCTGGAAACACCATATATTTT,CASSLGRSGNTIYF
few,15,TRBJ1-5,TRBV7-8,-,TGTGCCAGCAGCCCGAACAGGGTTGACGGTCAGCCCCAGCATTTT,CASSPNRVDGQPQHF
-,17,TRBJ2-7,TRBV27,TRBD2,TGTGCCAGCAGTTTAGTGACTAGCGGGATTTTCAGGCACGAGCAGTACTTC,CASSLVTSGIFRHEQYF
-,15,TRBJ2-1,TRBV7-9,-,TGTGCCAGCAGCTCGACGGGGCCCGCAGAGAATGAGCAGTTCTTC,CASSSTGPAENEQFF
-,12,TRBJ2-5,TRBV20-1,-,TGCAGTGCTAGAGACAGGGTTGAGACCCAGTACTTC,CSARDRVETQYF
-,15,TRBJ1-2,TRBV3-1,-,TGTGCCAGCAGCCAAGCTAGCGCGGGACTGTATGGCTACACCTTC,CASSQASAGLYGYTF
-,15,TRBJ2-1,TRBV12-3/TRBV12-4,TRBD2,TGTGCCAGTAGAGAGACTAGCGGGAGCTGGGGTGAGCAGTTCTTC,CASRETSGSWGEQFF
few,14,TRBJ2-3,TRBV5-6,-,TGTGCCAGCAGCTTGTTGACTAGCACAGATACGCAGTATTTT,CASSLLTSTDTQYF
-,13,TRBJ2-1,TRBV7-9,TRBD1,TGTGCCGCCTGGGACAGGGGGTCAAATGAGCAGTTCTTC,CAAWDRGSNEQFF
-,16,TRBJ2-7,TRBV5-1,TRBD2,TGCGCCAGCAGCCCTGAAAGCGGGGGGACCTCCAACGAGCAGTACTTC,CASSPESGGTSNEQYF
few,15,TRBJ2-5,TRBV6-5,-,TGTGCCAGCGGATACGACACGGCCTGGAGTGAGACCCAGTACTTC,CASGYDTAWSETQYF
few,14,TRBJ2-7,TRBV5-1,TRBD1,TGCGCCAGCAGCAAGGACAGGGACTCCTACGAGCAGTACTTC,CASSKDRDSYEQYF
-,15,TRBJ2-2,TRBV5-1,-,TGCGCCAGCAGCTCATCCGGACAGACCACCGGGGAGCTGTTTTTT,CASSSSGQTTGELFF
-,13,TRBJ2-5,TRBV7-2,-,TGTGCCAGCAGCTTGAAGGGGGTTGGGACCCAGTACTTC,CASSLKGVGTQYF
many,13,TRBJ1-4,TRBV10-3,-,TGTGCCATCAGTGGGTCCTCCTACGAAAAACTGTTTTTT,CAISGSSYEKLFF
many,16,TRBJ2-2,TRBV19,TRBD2,TGTGCCAGTAGTCTAGCGGGAGGGCCTCGAACCGGGGAGCTGTTTTTT,CASSLAGGPRTGELFF
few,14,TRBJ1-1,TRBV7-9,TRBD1,TGTGCCAGCAGCGGACAGGGTTTGAGGACTGAAGCTTTCTTT,CASSGQGLRTEAFF
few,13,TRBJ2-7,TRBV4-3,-,TGCGCCAGCAGCTTCGACGGGGGTAGCGAGCAGTACTTC,CASSFDGGSEQYF
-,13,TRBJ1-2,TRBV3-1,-,TGTGCCAGCAGCCTGGGGTTTAGGAATGGCTACACCTTC,CASSLGFRNGYTF